This T cell receptor (beta chain) stems from a study of blood T cell repertoires in COVID-19. In the study overall: The study drew acute and convalescent COVID-19 samples from the United States, Italy and Spain.

This table comes from immunoSEQ multiplex PCR, and its TCRdb copy is limited to in-frame clones, with some not included. In the table there are 150,000 to 200,000 clones, about 88% of which are singletons. Participant ages covered about 18 to 100 years across 24 US areas. Germline CDR1 reads SGHTA; CDR2 reads FQGNSA. Trimming cost V 11 bases and J 4 bases, with 21 bases left between them. The CDR3 has 14 amino acids. The sample consisted of PBMCs or T cells enriched from blood (not recorded which). This sequence was found in a woman under 30 who had recovered from COVID-19. The genes are TRBV7-2 and TRBJ2-7, with a tentative D call TRBD1 (6 bases). The CDR3 spells CAVLGGVGRYEQYF. CDR3 nucleotides: TGTGCCGTTTTAGGGGGAGTGGGGCGGTACGAGCAGTACTTC. Based on the CDR3 plus reference TRBV7-2 and TRBJ2-7, the full variable domain is GAGVSQSPSNKVTEKGKDVELRCDPISGHTALYWYRQSLGQGLEFLIYFQGNSAPDKSGLPSDRFSAERTGGSVSTLTIQRTQQEDSAVYLCAVLGGVGRYEQYFGPGTRLTVT.